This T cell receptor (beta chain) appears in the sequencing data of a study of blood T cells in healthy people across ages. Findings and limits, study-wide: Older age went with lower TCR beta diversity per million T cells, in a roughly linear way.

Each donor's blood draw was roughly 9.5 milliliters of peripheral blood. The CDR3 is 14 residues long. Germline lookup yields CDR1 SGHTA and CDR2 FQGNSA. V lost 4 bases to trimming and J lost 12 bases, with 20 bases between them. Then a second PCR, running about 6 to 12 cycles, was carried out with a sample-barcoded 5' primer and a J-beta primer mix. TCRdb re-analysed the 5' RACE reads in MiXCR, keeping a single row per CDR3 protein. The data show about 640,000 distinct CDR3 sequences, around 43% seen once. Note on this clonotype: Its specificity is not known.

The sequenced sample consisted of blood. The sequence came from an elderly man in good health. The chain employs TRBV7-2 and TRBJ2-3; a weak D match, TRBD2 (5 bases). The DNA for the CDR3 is TGTGCCAGCAGCTACTCGTATAGGACTCCGCTACAGTATTTT. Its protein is CASSYSYRTPLQYF. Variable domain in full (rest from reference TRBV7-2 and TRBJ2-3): GAGVSQSPSNKVTEKGKDVELRCDPISGHTALYWYRQSLGQGLEFLIYFQGNSAPDKSGLPSDRFSAERTGGSVSTLTIQRTQQEDSAVYLCASSYSYRTPLQYFGPGTRLTVL.